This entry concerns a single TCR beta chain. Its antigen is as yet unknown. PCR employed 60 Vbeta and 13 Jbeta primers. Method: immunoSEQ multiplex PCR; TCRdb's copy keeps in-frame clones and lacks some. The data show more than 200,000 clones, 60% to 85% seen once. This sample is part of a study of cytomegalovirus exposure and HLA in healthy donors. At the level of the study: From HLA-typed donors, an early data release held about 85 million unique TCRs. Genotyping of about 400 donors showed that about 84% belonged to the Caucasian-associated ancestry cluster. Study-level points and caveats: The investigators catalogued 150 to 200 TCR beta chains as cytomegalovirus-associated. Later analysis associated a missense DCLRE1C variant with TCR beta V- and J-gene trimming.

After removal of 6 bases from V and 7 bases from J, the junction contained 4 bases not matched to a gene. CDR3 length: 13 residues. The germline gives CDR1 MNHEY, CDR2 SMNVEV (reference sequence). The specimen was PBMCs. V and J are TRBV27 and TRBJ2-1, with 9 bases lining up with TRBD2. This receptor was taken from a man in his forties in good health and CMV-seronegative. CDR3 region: CASSRLAENEQFF. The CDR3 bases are TGTGCCAGCAGCAGACTAGCGGAGAATGAGCAGTTCTTC.